Detailed here is one TCR beta chain. Its antigen is unidentified. Through a sample-barcoded 5' primer and a J-beta primer mix, a second PCR was run for 7 to 11 cycles. Each TCR beta cDNA got a 12-nucleotide random molecular identifier. MiXCR, applied by TCRdb to the 5' RACE reads, yields one record per CDR3 protein. Altogether some 1,500,000 distinct CDR3 sequences are present, 40% to 45% being singletons, with the ten largest covering approximately 4.1%. The sample originates from a study of blood T cells in healthy people across ages. Whole-study findings and limits: Whereas aged donors had fewer naive CD4+ cells, long-lived donors had more of them and higher diversity. Diversity estimated from one million T cells was considered an underestimate.

The CDR3 has 12 amino acids. V was pared by 1 base and J by 8 bases, with 5 bases between. Germline CDR1 is LGHNT and CDR2 is FRNRAP. The authors isolated at least 6 million PBMCs per sample. Sequenced sample: blood. This sequence originates from a woman between 18 and 29 years old in good health. The rearrangement uses TRBV12-5 and TRBJ2-2; D remains ambiguous. This CDR3 is CASGLDVGELFF. Here the CDR3 DNA reads TGTGCTAGTGGTTTGGATGTTGGGGAGCTGTTTTTT.